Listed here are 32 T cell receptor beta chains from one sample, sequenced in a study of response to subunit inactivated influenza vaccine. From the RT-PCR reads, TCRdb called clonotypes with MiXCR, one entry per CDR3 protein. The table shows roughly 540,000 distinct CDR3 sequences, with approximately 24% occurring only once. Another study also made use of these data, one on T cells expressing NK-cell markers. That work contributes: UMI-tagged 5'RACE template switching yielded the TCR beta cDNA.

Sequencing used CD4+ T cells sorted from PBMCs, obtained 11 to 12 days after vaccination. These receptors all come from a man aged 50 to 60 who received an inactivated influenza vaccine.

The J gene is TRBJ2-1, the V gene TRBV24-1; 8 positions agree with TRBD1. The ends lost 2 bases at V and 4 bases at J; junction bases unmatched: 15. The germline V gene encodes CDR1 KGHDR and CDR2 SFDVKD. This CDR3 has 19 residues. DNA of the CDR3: TGTGCCACCAGTGATTCCTACGCCCAGGGGGCTCGCTCATACAATGAGCAGTTCTTC. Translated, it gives CATSDSYAQGARSYNEQFF.

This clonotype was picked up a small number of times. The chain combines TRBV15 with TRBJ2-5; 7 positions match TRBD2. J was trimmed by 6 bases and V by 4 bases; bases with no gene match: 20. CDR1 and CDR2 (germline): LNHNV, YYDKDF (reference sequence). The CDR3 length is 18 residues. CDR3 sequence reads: CATSTRLAELSLRQTQYF. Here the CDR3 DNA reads TGTGCCACCAGCACCCGACTAGCCGAACTTTCCCTGCGTCAGACCCAGTACTTC.

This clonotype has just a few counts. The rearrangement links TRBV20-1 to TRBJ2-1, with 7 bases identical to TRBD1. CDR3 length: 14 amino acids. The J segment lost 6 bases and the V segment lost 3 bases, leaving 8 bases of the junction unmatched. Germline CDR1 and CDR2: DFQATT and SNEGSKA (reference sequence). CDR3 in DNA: TGCAGTGCTAGCCCGACAGGGAATTCCAATGAGCAGTTCTTC. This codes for CSASPTGNSNEQFF.

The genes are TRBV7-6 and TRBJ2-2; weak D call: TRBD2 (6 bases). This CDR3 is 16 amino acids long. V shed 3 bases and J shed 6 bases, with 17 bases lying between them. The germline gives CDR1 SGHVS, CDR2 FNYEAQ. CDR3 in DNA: TGTGCCAGCAGCTTCGGTGCGGGGCCGGTGGCCGGGGAGCTGTTTTTT. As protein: CASSFGAGPVAGELFF.

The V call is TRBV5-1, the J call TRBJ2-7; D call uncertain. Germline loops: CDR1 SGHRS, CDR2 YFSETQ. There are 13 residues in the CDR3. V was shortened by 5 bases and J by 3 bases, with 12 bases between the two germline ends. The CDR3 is CASRVADGYEQYF. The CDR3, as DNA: TGCGCCAGCAGGGTGGCTGACGGCTACGAGCAGTACTTC.

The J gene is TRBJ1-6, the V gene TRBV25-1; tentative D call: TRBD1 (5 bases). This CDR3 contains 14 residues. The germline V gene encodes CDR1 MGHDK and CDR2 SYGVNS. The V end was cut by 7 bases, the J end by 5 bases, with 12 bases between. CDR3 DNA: TGTGCCAGCACGGGGCTAGGGGATAATTCACCCCTCCACTTT. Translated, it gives CASTGLGDNSPLHF.

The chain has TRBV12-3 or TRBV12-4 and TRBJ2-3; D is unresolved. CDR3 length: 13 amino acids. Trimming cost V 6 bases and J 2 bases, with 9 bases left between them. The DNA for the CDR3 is TGTGCCAGCAGCATCTCGACCACAGATACGCAGTATTTT. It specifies CASSISTTDTQYF.

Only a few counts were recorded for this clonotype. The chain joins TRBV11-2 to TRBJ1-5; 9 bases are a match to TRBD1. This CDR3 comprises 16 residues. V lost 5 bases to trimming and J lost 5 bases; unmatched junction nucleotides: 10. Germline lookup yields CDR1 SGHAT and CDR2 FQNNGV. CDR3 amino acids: CASSVPGQGTYQPQHF. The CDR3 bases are TGTGCCAGCAGCGTACCGGGACAGGGTACCTATCAGCCCCAGCATTTT.

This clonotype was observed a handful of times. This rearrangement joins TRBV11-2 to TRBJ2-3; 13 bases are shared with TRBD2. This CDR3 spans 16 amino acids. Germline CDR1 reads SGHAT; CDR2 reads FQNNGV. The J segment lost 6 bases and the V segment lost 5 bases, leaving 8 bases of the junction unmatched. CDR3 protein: CASSIRLAGGLDTQYF. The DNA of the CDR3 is TGTGCCAGCAGCATAAGACTAGCGGGAGGTCTGGATACGCAGTATTTT.

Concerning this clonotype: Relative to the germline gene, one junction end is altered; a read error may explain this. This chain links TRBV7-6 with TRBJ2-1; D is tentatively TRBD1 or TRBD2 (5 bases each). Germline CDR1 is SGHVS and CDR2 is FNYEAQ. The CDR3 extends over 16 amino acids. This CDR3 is CASSLAGADGYNEQFF. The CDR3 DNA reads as TGTGCCAGCAGCCTAGCCGGGGCAGATGGCTACAATGAGCAGTTCTTC.

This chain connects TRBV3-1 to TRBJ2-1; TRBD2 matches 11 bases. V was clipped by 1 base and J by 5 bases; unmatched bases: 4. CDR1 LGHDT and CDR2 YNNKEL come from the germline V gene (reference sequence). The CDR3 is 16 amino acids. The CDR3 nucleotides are TGTGCCAGCAGCCAAGGCCTAGCGGGGGGACACAATGAGCAGTTCTTC. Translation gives CASSQGLAGGHNEQFF.

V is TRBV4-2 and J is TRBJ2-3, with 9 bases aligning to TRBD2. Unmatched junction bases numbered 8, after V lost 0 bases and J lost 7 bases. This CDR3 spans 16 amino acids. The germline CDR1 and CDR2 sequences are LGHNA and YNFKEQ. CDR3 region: CASSQDLQRGANTQYF. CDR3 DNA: TGTGCCAGCAGCCAAGATCTACAGCGGGGGGCCAATACGCAGTATTTT.

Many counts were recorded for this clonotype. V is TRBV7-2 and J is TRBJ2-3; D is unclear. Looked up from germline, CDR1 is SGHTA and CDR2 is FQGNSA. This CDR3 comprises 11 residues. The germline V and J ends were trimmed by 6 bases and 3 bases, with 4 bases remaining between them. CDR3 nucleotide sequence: TGTGCCAGCAGGGAGACAGATACGCAGTATTTT. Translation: CASRETDTQYF.

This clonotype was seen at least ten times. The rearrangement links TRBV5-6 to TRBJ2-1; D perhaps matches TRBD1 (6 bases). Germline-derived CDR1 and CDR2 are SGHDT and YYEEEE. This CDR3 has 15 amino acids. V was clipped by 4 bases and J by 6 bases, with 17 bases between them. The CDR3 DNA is TGTGCCAGCAGCCCACAGGGTGGAAGTCGCAATGAGCAGTTCTTC. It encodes CASSPQGGSRNEQFF.

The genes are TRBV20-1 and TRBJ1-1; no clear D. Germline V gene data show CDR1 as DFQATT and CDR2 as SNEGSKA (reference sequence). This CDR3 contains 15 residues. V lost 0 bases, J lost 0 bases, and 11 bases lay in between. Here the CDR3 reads CSARDRRTVNTEAFF. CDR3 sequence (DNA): TGCAGTGCTAGAGATCGCCGTACGGTGAACACTGAAGCTTTCTTT.

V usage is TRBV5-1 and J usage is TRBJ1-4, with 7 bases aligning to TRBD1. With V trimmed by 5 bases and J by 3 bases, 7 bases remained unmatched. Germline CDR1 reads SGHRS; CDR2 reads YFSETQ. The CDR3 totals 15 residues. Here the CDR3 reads CASSFTGASNEKLFF. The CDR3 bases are TGCGCCAGCAGTTTTACAGGGGCGTCTAATGAAAAACTGTTTTTT.

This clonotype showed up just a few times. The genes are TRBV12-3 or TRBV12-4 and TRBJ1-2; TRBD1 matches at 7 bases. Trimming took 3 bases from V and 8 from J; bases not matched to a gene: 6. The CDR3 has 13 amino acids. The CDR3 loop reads CASSFRQGRGYTF. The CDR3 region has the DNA TGTGCCAGCAGTTTTCGACAGGGTAGGGGCTACACCTTC.

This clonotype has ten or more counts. The DNA for the CDR3 is TGTGCCAGCAGCTTACGCCTCGTAAACTCCTACGAGCAGTACTTC. Translating gives CASSLRLVNSYEQYF. The gene calls are TRBV7-8 and TRBJ2-7; D call uncertain. The V gene's germline CDR1 is SGHVS and CDR2 FQNEAQ. V was shortened by 2 bases and J by 0 bases, with 11 bases between the two germline ends. This CDR3 region has 15 residues.

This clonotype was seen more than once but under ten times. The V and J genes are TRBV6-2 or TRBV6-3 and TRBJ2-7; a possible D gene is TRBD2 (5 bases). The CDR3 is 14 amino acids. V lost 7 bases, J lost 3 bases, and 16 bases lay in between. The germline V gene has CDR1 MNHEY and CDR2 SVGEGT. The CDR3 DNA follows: TGTGCCAGCACCCAAAGACGGGGTTACTACGAGCAGTACTTC. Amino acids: CASTQRRGYYEQYF.

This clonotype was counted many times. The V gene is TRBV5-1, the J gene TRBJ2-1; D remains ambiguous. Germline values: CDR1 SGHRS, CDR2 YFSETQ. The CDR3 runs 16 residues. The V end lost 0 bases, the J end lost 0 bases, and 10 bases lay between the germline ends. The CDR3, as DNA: TGCGCCAGCAGCTTGGCCCCGGGTCTCTCCTACAATGAGCAGTTCTTC. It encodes CASSLAPGLSYNEQFF.

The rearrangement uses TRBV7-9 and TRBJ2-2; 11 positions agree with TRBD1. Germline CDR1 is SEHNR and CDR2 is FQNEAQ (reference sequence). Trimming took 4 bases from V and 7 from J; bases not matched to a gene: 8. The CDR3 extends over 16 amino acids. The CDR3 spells CASSSMDRGRSGELFF. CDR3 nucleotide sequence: TGTGCCAGCAGCTCCATGGACAGGGGGCGCAGCGGGGAGCTGTTTTTT.

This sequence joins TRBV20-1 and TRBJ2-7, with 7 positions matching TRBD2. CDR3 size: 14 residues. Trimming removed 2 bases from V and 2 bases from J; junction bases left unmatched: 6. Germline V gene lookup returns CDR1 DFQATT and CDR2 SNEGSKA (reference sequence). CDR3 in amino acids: CSARITSETYEQYF. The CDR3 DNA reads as TGCAGTGCTAGAATCACTAGCGAAACCTACGAGCAGTACTTC.

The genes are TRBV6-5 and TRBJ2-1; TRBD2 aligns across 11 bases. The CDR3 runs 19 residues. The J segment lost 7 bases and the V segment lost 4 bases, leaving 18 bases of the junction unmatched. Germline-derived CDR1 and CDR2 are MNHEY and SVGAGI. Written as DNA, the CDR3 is TGTGCCAGCAGTTCGCTCTCGGCAGCTCTAGCGGGAGGAAAAAATGAGCAGTTCTTC. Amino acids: CASSSLSAALAGGKNEQFF.

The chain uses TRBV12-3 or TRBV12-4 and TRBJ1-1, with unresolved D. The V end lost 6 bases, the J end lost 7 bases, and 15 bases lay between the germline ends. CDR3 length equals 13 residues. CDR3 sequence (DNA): TGTGCCAGCAGGCTGACGACAAGTATTGAAGCTTTCTTT. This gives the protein CASRLTTSIEAFF.

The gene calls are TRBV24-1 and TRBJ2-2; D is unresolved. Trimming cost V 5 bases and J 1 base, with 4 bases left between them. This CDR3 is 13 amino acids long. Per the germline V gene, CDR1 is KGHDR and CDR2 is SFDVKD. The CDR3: CATSGMNTGELFF. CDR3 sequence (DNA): TGTGCCACCAGTGGGATGAACACCGGGGAGCTGTTTTTT.

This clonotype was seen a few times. In nucleotides, the CDR3 is TGTGCCACCAGCAGGGGGGGCATGACAGATACGCAGTATTTT. It is translated as CATSRGGMTDTQYF. This rearrangement joins TRBV15 to TRBJ2-3; possibly TRBD1 or TRBD2 for D (6 bases each). The CDR3 has 14 residues. The germline gives CDR1 LNHNV, CDR2 YYDKDF (reference sequence). Trimming removed 3 bases at V and 3 bases at J, with 10 bases between. The full variable domain, rest sourced from reference TRBV15 and TRBJ2-3, is DAMVIQNPRYQVTQFGKPVTLSCSQTLNHNVMYWYQQKSSQAPKLLFHYYDKDFNNEADTPDNFQSRRPNTSFCFLDIRSPGLGDTAMYLCATSRGGMTDTQYFGPGTRLTVL.

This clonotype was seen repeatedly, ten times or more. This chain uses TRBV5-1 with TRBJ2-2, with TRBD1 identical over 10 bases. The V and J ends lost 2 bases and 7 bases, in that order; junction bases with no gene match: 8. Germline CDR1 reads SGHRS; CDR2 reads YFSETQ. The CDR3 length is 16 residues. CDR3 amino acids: CASSFDRGRNGGELFF. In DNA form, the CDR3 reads TGCGCCAGCAGCTTTGACAGGGGGCGAAACGGCGGGGAGCTGTTTTTT.

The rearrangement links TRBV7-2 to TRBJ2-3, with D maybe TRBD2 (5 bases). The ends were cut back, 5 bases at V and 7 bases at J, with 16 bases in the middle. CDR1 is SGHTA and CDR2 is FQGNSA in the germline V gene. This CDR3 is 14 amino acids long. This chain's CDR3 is CASSREVLVYTQYF. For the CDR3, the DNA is TGTGCCAGCAGCCGTGAGGTACTAGTTTATACGCAGTATTTT.

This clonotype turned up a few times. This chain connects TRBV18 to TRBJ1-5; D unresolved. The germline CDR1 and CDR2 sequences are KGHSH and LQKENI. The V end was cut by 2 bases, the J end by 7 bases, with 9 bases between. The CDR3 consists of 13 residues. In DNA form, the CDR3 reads TGTGCCAGCTCACCAGACGGTGCACAGCCCCAGCATTTT. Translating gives CASSPDGAQPQHF.

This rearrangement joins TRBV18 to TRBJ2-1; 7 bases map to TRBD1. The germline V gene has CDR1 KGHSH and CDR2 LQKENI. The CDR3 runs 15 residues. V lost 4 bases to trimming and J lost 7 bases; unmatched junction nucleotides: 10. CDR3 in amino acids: CASSRSSGTANEQFF. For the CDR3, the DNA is TGTGCCAGCTCACGATCCTCCGGGACAGCGAATGAGCAGTTCTTC.

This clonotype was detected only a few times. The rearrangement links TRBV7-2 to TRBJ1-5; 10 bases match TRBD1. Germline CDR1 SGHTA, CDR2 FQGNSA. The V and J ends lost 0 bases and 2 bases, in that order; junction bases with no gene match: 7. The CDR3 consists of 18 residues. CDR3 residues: CASSLALRDRGRNQPQHF. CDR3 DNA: TGTGCCAGCAGCTTAGCGCTAAGGGACAGGGGACGCAATCAGCCCCAGCATTTT.

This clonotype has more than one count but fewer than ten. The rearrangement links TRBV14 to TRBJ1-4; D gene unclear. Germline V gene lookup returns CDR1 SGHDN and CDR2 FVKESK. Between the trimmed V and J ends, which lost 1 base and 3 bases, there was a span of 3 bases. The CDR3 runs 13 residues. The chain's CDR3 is CASSQVANEKLFF. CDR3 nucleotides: TGTGCCAGCAGCCAAGTTGCTAATGAAAAACTGTTTTTT.